This TCR beta chain was retrieved from a study of a mutant IDH1 vaccine in newly diagnosed glioma. As for the study in general: Treated patients, averaging 40.4 years, were roughly 60% male and roughly 40% female.

As concerns this clone: The antigen is not known.

Broader study findings: Top peripheral T cell clonotype shifts appeared unrelated to pseudoprogression.

The time point is: baseline, week 1 (first vaccination visit). Treatment: pre-vaccination baseline after standard-of-care therapy. The donors' diagnosis was new WHO grade 3 or 4 astrocytoma that was IDH1-mutant and ATRX-lost. This CDR3 has 15 amino acids. CDR1 and CDR2 from the germline V gene are SGHVS and FQNEAQ. The V gene lost 1 base and the J gene lost 7 bases, with 17 bases spanning the gap. Sequencing used immunoSEQ multiplex PCR; TCRdb keeps in-frame clones, though not all of them. The sample lists 30,000 to 40,000 clones, about nine tenths occurring once. This chain links TRBV7-8 with TRBJ2-7; D is possibly TRBD2 (5 bases). This receptor was obtained from a young man with glioma. Here the sequenced sample was PBMCs, taken from a glioma patient treated with radiotherapy, temozolomide or both. CDR3 in DNA: TGTGCCAGCAGCTTAGGTCGGCTCACCTGGGAGGAGCAGTACTTC. It is translated as CASSLGRLTWEEQYF.